This record covers a single T cell receptor (beta chain). An end of the junction differs from the germline gene, which may be a read error. As originally analysed: Amplifying reference gene primers gave estimates of nucleated cell counts. TCRdb's copy holds only in-frame clones and misses some; the assay was immunoSEQ multiplex PCR. Clone size and the V and J calls come from that table; the DNA yielded D and trimming. The data contain over 150,000 clones, roughly 93% of them singletons. The data stem from a study of blood T cell repertoires in COVID-19. Study as a whole: The United States, Italy and Spain provided the acute and convalescent COVID-19 samples. Sources were T cells, B-cell-depleted T cells, or PBMCs; the material itself was cDNA or gDNA.

The CDR3 has 13 residues. Germline-derived CDR1 and CDR2 are SGHAT and FQNNGV. The chain recombines TRBV11-2 with TRBJ2-7; D is undetermined. Sequencing was performed on peripheral blood. The TCR originated in a man aged 18 to 29 with acute or convalescent COVID-19. The CDR3 DNA follows: TGTGCCAGCAGCTTAGATAACAATCAAGAGCGGTACTTC. Its protein is CASSLDNNQERYF. The variable domain in full, with the rest retrieved from reference TRBV11-2 and TRBJ2-7, is EAGVAQSPRYKIIEKRQSVAFWCNPISGHATLYWYQQILGQGPKLLIQFQNNGVVDDSQLPKDRFSAERLKGVDSTLKIQPAKLEDSAVYLCASSLDNNQERYFGPGTRLTVT.